This T cell receptor (beta chain) was profiled in a study of blood T cells in healthy people across ages. Whole-study results and caveats: A strong correlation between TCR beta diversity and naive T cell percentage was seen. Greater diversity and more naive CD4+ cells were seen in long-lived donors than in aged donors.

In regard to this clonotype: Its antigen is unidentified.

V shed 7 bases and J 9 bases; nucleotides not matched to a gene: 15. CDR3 length equals 17 residues. Per germline, CDR1 MNHNS and CDR2 SASEGT. The authors extracted at least 6 micrograms of total RNA per sample. Then a second PCR, running about 7 to 11 cycles, was carried out with a sample-barcoded 5' primer and a J-beta primer mix. TCRdb independently ran MiXCR on the 5' RACE reads; one entry per CDR3 protein. The sample shows hundreds of thousands of distinct CDR3 sequences, around 24% of them seen only once. The sample was also reused in another study, on T cells of mothers and their children. Per that study: Once extracted, all RNA went into cDNA synthesis at around 1.6 ug per 15 ul.

The sequenced sample consisted of blood. The rearrangement uses TRBV6-1 and TRBJ2-1; TRBD2 matches at 13 bases. This TCR came from a boy aged 10-17 years in good health. This chain's CDR3 is CASTTLAGGTPPPEQFF. The CDR3, as DNA: TGTGCCAGCACCACACTAGCGGGAGGGACACCCCCCCCTGAGCAGTTCTTC.